One and the same sample provided the 9 T cell receptor beta chains below, sequenced in a study of blood T cell repertoires in COVID-19. TCRdb's copy holds only in-frame clones and misses some; the assay was immunoSEQ multiplex PCR. Here the sample spans 80,000 or so clones, 75% to 90% being singletons. Specimen: peripheral blood. These receptors all stem from a human donor in a cohort sampled during active COVID-19.

This chain connects TRBV5-1 to TRBJ2-7; 8 bases map to TRBD1. The CDR3 sequence is 14 residues long. Germline assignment: CDR1 SGHRS and CDR2 YFSETQ. With 0 bases clipped from V and 2 bases from J, the junction kept 1 base outside the gene matches. Here the CDR3 reads CASSLVQGAYEQYF. For the CDR3, the DNA is TGCGCCAGCAGCTTGGTACAGGGGGCCTACGAGCAGTACTTC. The whole variable domain, filled in from reference TRBV5-1 and TRBJ2-7, reads KAGVTQTPRYLIKTRGQQVTLSCSPISGHRSVSWYQQTPGQGLQFLFEYFSETQRNKGNFPGRFSGRQFSNSRSEMNVSTLELGDSALYLCASSLVQGAYEQYFGPGTRLTVT.

The chain combines TRBV7-8 with TRBJ2-3; 8 bases map to TRBD2. V was pared by 1 base and J by 5 bases, with 11 bases of the junction left unmatched. Germline lookup yields CDR1 SGHVS and CDR2 FQNEAQ. The CDR3 contains 17 residues. The CDR3 here is CASSLDGFVAGLDTQYF. The CDR3 region has the DNA TGTGCCAGCAGCTTAGACGGTTTCGTAGCGGGGTTAGATACGCAGTATTTT.

The gene calls are TRBV7-8 and TRBJ2-2; 13 bases agree with TRBD2. Germline loops: CDR1 SGHVS, CDR2 FQNEAQ. This CDR3 spans 24 amino acids. The V gene end was trimmed by 5 bases and the J gene end by 7 bases; junction bases not matched to a gene: 31. The CDR3: CASSRQFFQGQPAGLAGYDGELFF. The CDR3 DNA follows: TGTGCCAGCAGCCGTCAATTTTTCCAGGGACAGCCTGCGGGACTAGCGGGGTATGACGGGGAGCTGTTTTTT. The entire variable domain, with the rest obtained from reference TRBV7-8 and TRBJ2-2, is as follows: GAGVSQSPRYKVAKRGQDVALRCDPISGHVSLFWYQQALGQGPEFLTYFQNEAQLDKSGLPSDRFFAERPEGSVSTLKIQRTQQEDSAVYLCASSRQFFQGQPAGLAGYDGELFFGEGSRLTVL.

The chain has TRBV9 and TRBJ1-3, with D possibly being TRBD1 (6 bases). The germline V gene has CDR1 SGDLS and CDR2 YYNGEE. The V end was cut by 1 base, the J end by 2 bases, with 10 bases between. The CDR3 has 15 residues. CDR3 residues: CASSVNQGPGNTIYF. The CDR3 DNA reads TGTGCCAGCAGCGTAAATCAGGGGCCTGGAAACACCATATATTTT.

The CDR3 DNA sequence: TGTGCCAGCAGTTCAAGTACCCGGGGGGCCGGGGAGCTGTTTTTT. Its translation is CASSSSTRGAGELFF. The gene calls are TRBV28 and TRBJ2-2; 7 nucleotides match TRBD2. Unmatched junction bases numbered 8, after V lost 4 bases and J lost 6 bases. The CDR3 consists of 15 residues. Germline V gene data show CDR1 as MDHEN and CDR2 as SYDVKM.

The rearrangement uses TRBV13 and TRBJ2-7, with no clear D. Trimming removed 0 bases from V and 3 bases from J, with 9 bases in between. Per the germline V gene, CDR1 is PRHDT and CDR2 is FYEKMQ (reference sequence). The CDR3 sequence is 14 residues long. The CDR3 protein is CASSLGASDYEQYF. Written as DNA, the CDR3 is TGTGCCAGCAGCTTAGGGGCAAGTGACTACGAGCAGTACTTC.

This clone appeared a single time. The chain has TRBV14 and TRBJ1-3; D possibly corresponds to TRBD1 (6 bases). The length of the CDR3 is 15 residues. With 5 bases removed from V and 2 bases from J, the gap between germline ends came to 13 bases. Germline values: CDR1 SGHDN, CDR2 FVKESK. Written as DNA, the CDR3 is TGTGCCAGCAGCGAACACAGGGTAACTGGAAACACCATATATTTT. Its protein is CASSEHRVTGNTIYF.

The rearrangement links TRBV28 to TRBJ2-7; D possibly corresponds to TRBD2 (5 bases). Germline CDR1 reads MDHEN; CDR2 reads SYDVKM. The CDR3 consists of 14 residues. V was clipped by 1 base and J by 6 bases, with 13 bases between them. The CDR3: CASSLFGGPGEQYF. The CDR3 coding sequence is TGTGCCAGCAGTTTATTTGGCGGGCCAGGCGAGCAGTACTTC.

The chain employs TRBV11-2 and TRBJ2-5, with D maybe TRBD1 (5 bases). With 5 bases removed from V and 7 bases from J, the gap between germline ends came to 20 bases. The CDR3 loop spans 15 amino acids. Per the germline V gene, CDR1 is SGHAT and CDR2 is FQNNGV. As DNA, the CDR3 is TGTGCCAGCAGCCCCACCCGTGGGCAGCAGGGGACCCAGTACTTC. Amino acids: CASSPTRGQQGTQYF.